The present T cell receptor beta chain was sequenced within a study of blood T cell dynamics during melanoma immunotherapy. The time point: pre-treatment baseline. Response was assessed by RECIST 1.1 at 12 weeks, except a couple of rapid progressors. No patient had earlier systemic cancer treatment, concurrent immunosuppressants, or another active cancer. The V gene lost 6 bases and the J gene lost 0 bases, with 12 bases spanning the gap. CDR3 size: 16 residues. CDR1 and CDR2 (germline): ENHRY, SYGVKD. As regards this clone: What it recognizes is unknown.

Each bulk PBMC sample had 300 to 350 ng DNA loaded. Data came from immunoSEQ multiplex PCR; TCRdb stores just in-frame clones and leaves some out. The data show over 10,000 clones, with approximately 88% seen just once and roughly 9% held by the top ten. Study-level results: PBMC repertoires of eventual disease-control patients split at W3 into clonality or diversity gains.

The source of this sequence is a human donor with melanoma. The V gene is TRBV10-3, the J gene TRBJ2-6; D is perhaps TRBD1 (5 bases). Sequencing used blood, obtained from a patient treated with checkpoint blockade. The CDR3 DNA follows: TGTGCCATCAGCAAGACAGTTAGCTCTGGGGCCAACGTCCTGACTTTC. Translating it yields CAISKTVSSGANVLTF.